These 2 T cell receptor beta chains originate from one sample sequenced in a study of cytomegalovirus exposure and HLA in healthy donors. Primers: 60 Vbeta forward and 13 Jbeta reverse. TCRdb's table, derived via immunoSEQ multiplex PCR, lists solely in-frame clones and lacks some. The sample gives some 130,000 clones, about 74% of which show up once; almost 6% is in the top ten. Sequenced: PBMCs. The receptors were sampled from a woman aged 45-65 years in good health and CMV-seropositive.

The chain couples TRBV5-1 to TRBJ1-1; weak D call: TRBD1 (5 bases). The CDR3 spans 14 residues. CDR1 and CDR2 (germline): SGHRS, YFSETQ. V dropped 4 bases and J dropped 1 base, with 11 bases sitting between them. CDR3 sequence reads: CASSAGRRNTEAFF. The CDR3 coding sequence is TGCGCCAGCAGCGCAGGGAGGCGGAACACTGAAGCTTTCTTT. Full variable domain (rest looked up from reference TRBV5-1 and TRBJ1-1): KAGVTQTPRYLIKTRGQQVTLSCSPISGHRSVSWYQQTPGQGLQFLFEYFSETQRNKGNFPGRFSGRQFSNSRSEMNVSTLELGDSALYLCASSAGRRNTEAFFGQGTRLTVV.

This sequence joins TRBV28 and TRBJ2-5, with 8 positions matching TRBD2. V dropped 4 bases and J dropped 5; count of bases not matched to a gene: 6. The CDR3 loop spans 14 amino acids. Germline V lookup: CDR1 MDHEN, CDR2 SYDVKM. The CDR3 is CASSWGTSGETQYF. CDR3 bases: TGTGCCAGCAGTTGGGGGACTAGTGGGGAGACCCAGTACTTC.